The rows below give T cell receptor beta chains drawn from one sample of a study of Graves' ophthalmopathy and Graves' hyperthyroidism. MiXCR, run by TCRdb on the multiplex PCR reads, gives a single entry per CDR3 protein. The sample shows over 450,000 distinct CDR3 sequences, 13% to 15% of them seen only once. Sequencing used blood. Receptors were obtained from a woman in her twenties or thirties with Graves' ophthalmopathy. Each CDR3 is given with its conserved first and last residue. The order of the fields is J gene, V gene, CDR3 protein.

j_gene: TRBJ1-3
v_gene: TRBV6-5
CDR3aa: CASSYIKNSGNTIYF

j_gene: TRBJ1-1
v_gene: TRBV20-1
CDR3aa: CSADKSDRADTEAFF

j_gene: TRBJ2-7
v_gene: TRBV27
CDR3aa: CASSLLGTGGSYEQYF

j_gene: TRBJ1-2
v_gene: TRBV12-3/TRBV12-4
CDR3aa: CASSHTDRARGYTF

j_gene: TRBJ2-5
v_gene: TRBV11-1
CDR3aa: CASSRLGAKETQYF

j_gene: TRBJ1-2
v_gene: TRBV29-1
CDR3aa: CSVTGGDYGYTF

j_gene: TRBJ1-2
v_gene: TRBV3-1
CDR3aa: CASSQGRGLNYGFTF

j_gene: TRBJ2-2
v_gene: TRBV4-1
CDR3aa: CASSQGAGETGELFF

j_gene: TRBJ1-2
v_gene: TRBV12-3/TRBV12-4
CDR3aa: CASSKQGFLSSNGYTF

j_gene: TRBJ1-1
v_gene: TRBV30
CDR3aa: CAWSKGMNTEAFF

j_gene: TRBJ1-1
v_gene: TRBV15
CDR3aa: CATRRIRGAVNTEAFF

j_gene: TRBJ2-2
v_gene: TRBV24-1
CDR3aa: CATSDFSGANTGELFF

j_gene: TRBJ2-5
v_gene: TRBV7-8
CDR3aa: CASSNSGVGTQYF

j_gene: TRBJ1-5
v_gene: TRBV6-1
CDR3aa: CASSLTGSNNQPQHF

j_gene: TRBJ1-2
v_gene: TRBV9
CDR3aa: CASGRDSPYGYTF

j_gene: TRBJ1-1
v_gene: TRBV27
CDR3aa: CASVIENTDAFF

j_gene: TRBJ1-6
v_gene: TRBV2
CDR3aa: CASSNSINSPLHF

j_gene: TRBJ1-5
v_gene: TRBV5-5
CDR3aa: CASSELERNQPQHF

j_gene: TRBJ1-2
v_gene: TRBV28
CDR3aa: CASSPRNNYGYTF

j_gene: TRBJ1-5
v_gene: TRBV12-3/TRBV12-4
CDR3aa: CASSFGSGLNQPQHF

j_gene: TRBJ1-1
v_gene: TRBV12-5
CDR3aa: CASGLVLGTGFTEAFF

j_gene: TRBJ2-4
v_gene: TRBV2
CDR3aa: CASRDRSGNGNIQYF

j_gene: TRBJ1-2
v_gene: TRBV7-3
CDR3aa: CASSLSPGRGYGYTF

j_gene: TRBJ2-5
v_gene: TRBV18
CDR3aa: CASSPEVQETQYF

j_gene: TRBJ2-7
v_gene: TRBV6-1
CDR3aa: CASSEVWRDSYEQYF

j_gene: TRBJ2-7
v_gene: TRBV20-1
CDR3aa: CSANPGLVYEQYF

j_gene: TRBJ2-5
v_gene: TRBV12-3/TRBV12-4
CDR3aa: CASSAEGRRAETQYF

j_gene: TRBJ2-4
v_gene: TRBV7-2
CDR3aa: CASSLPGVNIKYF

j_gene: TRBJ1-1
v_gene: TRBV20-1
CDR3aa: CSAIYRDREAFF

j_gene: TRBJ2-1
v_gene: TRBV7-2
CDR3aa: CASMGTSGRTNDEQFF

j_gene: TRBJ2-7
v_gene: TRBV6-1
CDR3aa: CASRASGGAEEQYF

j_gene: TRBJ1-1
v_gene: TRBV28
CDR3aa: CASSSRITRGLRAEAFF

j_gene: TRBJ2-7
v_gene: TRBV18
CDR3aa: CASSPPRKGTSEQYF

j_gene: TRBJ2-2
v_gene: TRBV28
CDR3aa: CASSLSPGQNTGELFF

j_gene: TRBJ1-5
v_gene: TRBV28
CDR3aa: CASSQGFWQPQHF

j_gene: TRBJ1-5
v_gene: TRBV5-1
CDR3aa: CASSLGGGAGNQPQHF

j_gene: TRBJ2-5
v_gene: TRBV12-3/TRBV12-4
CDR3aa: CASSLQASGETQYF

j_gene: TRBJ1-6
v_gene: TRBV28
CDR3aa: CASTTGGGSGNSPLHF

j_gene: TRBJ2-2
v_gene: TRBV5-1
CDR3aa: CASAGQGVAGELFF

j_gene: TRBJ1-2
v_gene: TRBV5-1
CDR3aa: CASSPGRISYGYTF

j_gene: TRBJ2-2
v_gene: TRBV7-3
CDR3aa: CASSYGTPNTGELFF

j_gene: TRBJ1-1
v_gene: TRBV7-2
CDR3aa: CASSPLAQRVFEAFF

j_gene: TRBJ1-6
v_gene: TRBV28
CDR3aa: CASRRDRNNSPLHF

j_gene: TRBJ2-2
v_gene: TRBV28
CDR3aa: CASSWTSGSNTGELFF

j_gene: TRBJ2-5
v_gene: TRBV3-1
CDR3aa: CASSYRDRGLQETQYF

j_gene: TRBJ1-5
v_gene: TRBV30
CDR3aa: CAWTMTGISNQPQHF

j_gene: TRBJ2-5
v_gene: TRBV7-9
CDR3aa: CASSYLWTAGETQYF

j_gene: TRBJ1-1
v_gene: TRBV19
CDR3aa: CASSKGRKAEAFF